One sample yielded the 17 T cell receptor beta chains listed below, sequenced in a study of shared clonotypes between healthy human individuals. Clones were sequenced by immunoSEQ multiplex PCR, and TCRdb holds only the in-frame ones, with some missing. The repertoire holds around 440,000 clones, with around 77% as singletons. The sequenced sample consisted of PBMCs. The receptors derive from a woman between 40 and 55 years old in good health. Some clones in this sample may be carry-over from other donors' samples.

The CDR3 protein is CASSLTPGQGAYEQYF. The CDR3 nucleotides read TGTGCCAGCAGCTTAACACCGGGACAGGGAGCCTACGAGCAGTACTTC. The genes are TRBV7-2 and TRBJ2-7, with 9 bases fitting TRBD1. The CDR3 covers 16 residues. Germline V gene data show CDR1 as SGHTA and CDR2 as FQGNSA. Trimming took 2 bases from V and 2 from J; bases not matched to a gene: 7.

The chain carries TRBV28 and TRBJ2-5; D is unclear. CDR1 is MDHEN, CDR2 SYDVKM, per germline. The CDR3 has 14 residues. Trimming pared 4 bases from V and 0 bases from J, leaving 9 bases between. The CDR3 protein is CASSSPGYQETQYF. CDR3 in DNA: TGTGCCAGCAGTTCCCCAGGATACCAAGAGACCCAGTACTTC.

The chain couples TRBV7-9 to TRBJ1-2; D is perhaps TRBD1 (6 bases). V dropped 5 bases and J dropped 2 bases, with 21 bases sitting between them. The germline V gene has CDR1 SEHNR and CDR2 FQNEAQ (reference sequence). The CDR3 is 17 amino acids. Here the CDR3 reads CASSHSGSATGNYGYTF. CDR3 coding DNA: TGTGCCAGCAGCCACTCAGGTTCGGCTACAGGGAACTATGGCTACACCTTC.

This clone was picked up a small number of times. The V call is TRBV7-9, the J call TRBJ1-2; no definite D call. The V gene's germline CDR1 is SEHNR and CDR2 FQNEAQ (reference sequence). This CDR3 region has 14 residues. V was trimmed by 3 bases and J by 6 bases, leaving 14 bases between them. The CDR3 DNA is TGTGCCAGCAGCTTTTCGACGGGAACTCATGGCTACACCTTC. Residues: CASSFSTGTHGYTF.

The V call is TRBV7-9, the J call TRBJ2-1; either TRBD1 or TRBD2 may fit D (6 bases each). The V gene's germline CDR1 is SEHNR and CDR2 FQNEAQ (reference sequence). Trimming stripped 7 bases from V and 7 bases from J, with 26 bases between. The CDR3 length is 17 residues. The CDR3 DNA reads TGTGCCAGCAACAACAACGAGGGGGGACCCATGAGTAATGAGCAGTTCTTC. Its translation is CASNNNEGGPMSNEQFF. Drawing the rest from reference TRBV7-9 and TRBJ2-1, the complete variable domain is DTGVSQNPRHKITKRGQNVTFRCDPISEHNRLYWYRQTLGQGPEFLTYFQNEAQLEKSRLLSDRFSAERPKGSFSTLEIQRTEQGDSAMYLCASNNNEGGPMSNEQFFGPGTRLTVL.

The CDR3 protein is CATSHSGETQYF. In DNA, the CDR3 is TGTGCCACCAGCCACTCAGGGGAGACCCAGTACTTC. The chain has TRBV15 and TRBJ2-5, with D perhaps TRBD1 (5 bases). Germline V CDR1 and CDR2: LNHNV, YYDKDF (reference sequence). V shed 5 bases and J shed 5 bases, with 9 bases lying between them. The CDR3 loop spans 12 amino acids.

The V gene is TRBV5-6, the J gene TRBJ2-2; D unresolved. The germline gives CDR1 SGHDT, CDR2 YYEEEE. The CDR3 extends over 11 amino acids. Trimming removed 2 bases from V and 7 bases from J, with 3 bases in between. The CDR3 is CASSFGGELFF. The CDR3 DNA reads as TGTGCCAGCAGCTTCGGCGGGGAGCTGTTTTTT.

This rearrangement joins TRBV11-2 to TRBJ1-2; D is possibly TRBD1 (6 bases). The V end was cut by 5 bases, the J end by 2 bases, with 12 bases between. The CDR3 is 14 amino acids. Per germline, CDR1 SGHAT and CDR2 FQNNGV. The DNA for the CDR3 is TGTGCCAGCAGCGCACCGACAGGCAACTATGGCTACACCTTC. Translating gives CASSAPTGNYGYTF.

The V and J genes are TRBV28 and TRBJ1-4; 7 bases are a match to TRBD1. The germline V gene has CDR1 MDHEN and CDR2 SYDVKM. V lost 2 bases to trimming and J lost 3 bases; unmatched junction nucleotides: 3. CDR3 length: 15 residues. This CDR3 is CASSLPGQSNEKLFF. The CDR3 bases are TGTGCCAGCAGTTTACCGGGACAGTCTAATGAAAAACTGTTTTTT.

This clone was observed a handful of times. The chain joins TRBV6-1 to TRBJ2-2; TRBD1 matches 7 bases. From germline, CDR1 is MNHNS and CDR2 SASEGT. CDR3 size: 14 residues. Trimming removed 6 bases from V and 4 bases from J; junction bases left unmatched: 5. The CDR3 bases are TGTGCCAGCAGCTTGGACAGGACCACCGGGGAGCTGTTTTTT. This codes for CASSLDRTTGELFF.

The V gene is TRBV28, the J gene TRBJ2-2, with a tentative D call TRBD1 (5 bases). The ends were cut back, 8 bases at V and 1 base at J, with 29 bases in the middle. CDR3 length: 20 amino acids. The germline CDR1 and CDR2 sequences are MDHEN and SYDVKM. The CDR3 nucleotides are TGTGCCAGCCTAAAGGGGTTCGGGCGGTCCTCTCAAGGGAACACCGGGGAGCTGTTTTTT. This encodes CASLKGFGRSSQGNTGELFF. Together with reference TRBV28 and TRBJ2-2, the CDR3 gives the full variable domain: DVKVTQSSRYLVKRTGEKVFLECVQDMDHENMFWYRQDPGLGLRLIYFSYDVKMKEKGDIPEGYSVSREKKERFSLILESASTNQTSMYLCASLKGFGRSSQGNTGELFFGEGSRLTVL.

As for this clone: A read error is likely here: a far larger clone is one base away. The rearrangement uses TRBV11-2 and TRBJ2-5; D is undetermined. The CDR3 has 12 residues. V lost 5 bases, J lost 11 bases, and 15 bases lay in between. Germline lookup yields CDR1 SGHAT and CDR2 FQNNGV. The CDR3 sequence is CASSPRHNEQYF. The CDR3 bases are TGTGCCAGCAGCCCGAGACACAATGAGCAGTACTTC.

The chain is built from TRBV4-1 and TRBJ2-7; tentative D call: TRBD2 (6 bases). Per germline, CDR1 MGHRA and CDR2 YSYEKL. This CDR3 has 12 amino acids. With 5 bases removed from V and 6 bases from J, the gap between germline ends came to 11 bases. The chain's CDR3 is CASSRVGGEQYF. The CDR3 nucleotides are TGCGCCAGCAGCAGGGTCGGGGGCGAGCAGTACTTC.

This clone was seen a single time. This CDR3 is CSTRTGDTEAFF. The CDR3 nucleotides are TGCAGCACAAGGACAGGGGACACTGAAGCTTTCTTT. The rearrangement joins TRBV29-1 to TRBJ1-1, with 9 positions matching TRBD1. Germline CDR1 and CDR2: SQVTM and ANQGSEA. After removal of 8 bases from V and 3 bases from J, the junction contained 4 bases not matched to a gene. The CDR3 is 12 amino acids.

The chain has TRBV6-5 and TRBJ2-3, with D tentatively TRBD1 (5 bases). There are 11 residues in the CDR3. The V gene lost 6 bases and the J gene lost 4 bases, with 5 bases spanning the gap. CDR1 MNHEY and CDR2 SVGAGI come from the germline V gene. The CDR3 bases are TGTGCCAGCAGGGGGCCAGATACGCAGTATTTT. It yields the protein CASRGPDTQYF.

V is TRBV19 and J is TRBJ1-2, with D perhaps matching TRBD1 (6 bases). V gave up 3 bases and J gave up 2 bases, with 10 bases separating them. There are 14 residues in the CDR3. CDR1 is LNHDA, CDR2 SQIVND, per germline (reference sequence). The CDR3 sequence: CASSIPGDNYGYTF. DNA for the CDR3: TGTGCCAGTAGTATCCCAGGGGACAACTATGGCTACACCTTC.

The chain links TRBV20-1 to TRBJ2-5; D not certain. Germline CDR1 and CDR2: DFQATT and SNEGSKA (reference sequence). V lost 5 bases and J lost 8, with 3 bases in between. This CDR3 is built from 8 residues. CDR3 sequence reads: CSALTQYF. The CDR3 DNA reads TGCAGTGCTCTAACCCAGTACTTC.